This TCR beta chain is drawn from a study of T cells after yellow fever vaccination. Using its own MiXCR run on the 5' RACE reads, TCRdb lists one record per CDR3 protein. The sample comprises 500,000 to 650,000 distinct CDR3 sequences, around 17% of which are singletons, and around 16% rests with the top ten. Study-wide results and caveats: Faster peaking, at day 5 versus 15, marked a secondary response that was weaker.

V was shortened by 1 base and J by 3 bases, with 7 bases between the two germline ends. The germline V gene has CDR1 LGHNA and CDR2 YSLEER. This CDR3 spans 14 amino acids. On this clonotype: Antigen specificity is unknown.

The chain recombines TRBV4-3 with TRBJ1-5; no reliable D call. The TCR originated in a man younger than 30 who received the YFV17D yellow fever vaccine. Sequenced material: PBMCs, taken less than 6 days after the first yellow fever vaccination. The CDR3 loop reads CASSQGMNNQPQHF. The CDR3 region has the DNA TGCGCCAGCAGCCAAGGGATGAACAATCAGCCCCAGCATTTT.